This TCR beta chain was retrieved from a study of cytomegalovirus exposure and HLA in healthy donors. The PCR made use of 60 Vbeta and 13 Jbeta primers. Authors' analysis steps: A later analysis tallied approximately 80 million unique TCR beta chains, some 10 million of them shared. Clones were read by immunoSEQ multiplex PCR, and TCRdb kept only the in-frame ones, dropping some. V and J calls and clone size are as listed in that table; D and trimming were resolved from the DNA. Of a few hundred thousand clones listed, roughly 79% are singletons. Points on this clone: Antigen unknown.

Trimming took 4 bases from V and 5 from J; bases not matched to a gene: 6. This CDR3 region has 15 residues. CDR1 and CDR2 from the germline V gene are SEHNR and FQNEAQ (reference sequence). Study-wide results and limits: As was reported, the HLA-A and HLA-B alleles of most subjects were accurately predicted from TCR beta sequences. DRB1 showed the most TCR associations and HLA-C the fewest in a later analysis, as rates varied by HLA locus.

Donors were nominally healthy when sampled, though unrecorded immune exposures were likely. This sequence originates from a middle-aged woman in good health and CMV-seronegative. V gene TRBV7-9 combines with J gene TRBJ1-3, with 9 bases fitting TRBD1. The sample consisted of PBMCs. CDR3: CASSWDRDYRNTIYF. The DNA of the CDR3 is TGTGCCAGCAGCTGGGACAGGGATTATCGAAACACCATATATTTT.